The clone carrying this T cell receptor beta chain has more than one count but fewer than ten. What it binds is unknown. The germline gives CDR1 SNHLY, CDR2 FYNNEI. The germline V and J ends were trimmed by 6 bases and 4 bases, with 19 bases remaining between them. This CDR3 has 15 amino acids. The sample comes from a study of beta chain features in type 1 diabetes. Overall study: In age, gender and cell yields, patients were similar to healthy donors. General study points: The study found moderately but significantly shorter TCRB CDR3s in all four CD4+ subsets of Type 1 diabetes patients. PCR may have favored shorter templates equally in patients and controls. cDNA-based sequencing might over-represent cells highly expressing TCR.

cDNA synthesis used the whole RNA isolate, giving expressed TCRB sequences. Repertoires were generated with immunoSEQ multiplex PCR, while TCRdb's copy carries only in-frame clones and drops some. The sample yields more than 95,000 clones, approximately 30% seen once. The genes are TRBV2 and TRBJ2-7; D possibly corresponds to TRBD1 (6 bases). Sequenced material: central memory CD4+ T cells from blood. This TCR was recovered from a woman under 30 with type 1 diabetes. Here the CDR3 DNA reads TGTGCCAGCAGAACAGGGCCCCAGGCCTCATACGAGCAGTACTTC. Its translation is CASRTGPQASYEQYF.